Listed below are T cell receptor beta chains from one sample, sequenced in a study of CDR3 diversity in severe acne. A single record per CDR3 protein comes from TCRdb applying MiXCR to the PCR reads. The sample has about 100,000 distinct CDR3 sequences, under 60% seen once. Input material: blood. The receptors shown here come from a male donor with acne. Each CDR3 is given with its conserved first and last residue. The D gene is left open where the match is weak. Part of the rows lack a size; the others show once, few, many or a class for expanded clones.

d_call: NA; j_call: TRBJ2-7; v_call: TRBV24-1; clone_size: NA; cdr3_nt: TGTGCCACCGAGAACCGGGGAGGCGAGCAGTACTTC; cdr3_aa: CATENRGGEQYF
d_call: NA; j_call: TRBJ2-4; v_call: TRBV19; clone_size: NA; cdr3_nt: TGTGCCAGTAGTATTGGGTGGTCAGCCAAAAACATTCAGTACTTC; cdr3_aa: CASSIGWSAKNIQYF
d_call: NA; j_call: TRBJ1-2; v_call: TRBV7-8; clone_size: few; cdr3_nt: TGTGCCAGCAGCTTTGGACGGACTCTCAACTATGGCTACACCTTC; cdr3_aa: CASSFGRTLNYGYTF
d_call: TRBD1; j_call: TRBJ1-1; v_call: TRBV25-1; clone_size: NA; cdr3_nt: TGTGCCAGCAGTTCGGGACAGGGGGCCGGGAACACTGAAGCTTTCTTT; cdr3_aa: CASSSGQGAGNTEAFF
d_call: NA; j_call: TRBJ2-3; v_call: TRBV9; clone_size: NA; cdr3_nt: TGTGCCAGCAGCCCCCCCGGGGAGACTAGTAGCACAGATACGCAGTATTTT; cdr3_aa: CASSPPGETSSTDTQYF
d_call: NA; j_call: TRBJ2-5; v_call: TRBV9; clone_size: many; cdr3_nt: TGTGCCAGCAGCGTAGTCGATGGGGGACAAGAGACCCAGTACTTC; cdr3_aa: CASSVVDGGQETQYF
d_call: NA; j_call: TRBJ2-1; v_call: TRBV6-5; clone_size: NA; cdr3_nt: TGTGCCAGCAGCCAGGTGGGAGGAGACGGTGGGCAGTTCTTC; cdr3_aa: CASSQVGGDGGQFF
d_call: NA; j_call: TRBJ1-4; v_call: TRBV7-3; clone_size: NA; cdr3_nt: TGTGCCAGCAGCTTATCGGGGACTAATGAAAAACTGTTTTTT; cdr3_aa: CASSLSGTNEKLFF
d_call: NA; j_call: TRBJ1-5; v_call: TRBV24-1; clone_size: NA; cdr3_nt: TGTGCCACCAGTGATTTGGACAGCAATCAGCCCCAGCATTTT; cdr3_aa: CATSDLDSNQPQHF
d_call: TRBD1; j_call: TRBJ1-2; v_call: TRBV29-1; clone_size: few; cdr3_nt: TGCAGCGTTGAGTCAGGGGGCGCCGGTGGCTACACCTTC; cdr3_aa: CSVESGGAGGYTF
d_call: TRBD1; j_call: TRBJ1-4; v_call: TRBV2; clone_size: few; cdr3_nt: TGTGCCAGTAAGGACAGGGGAACTAATGAAAAACTGTTTTTT; cdr3_aa: CASKDRGTNEKLFF
d_call: NA; j_call: TRBJ2-7; v_call: TRBV2; clone_size: NA; cdr3_nt: TGTGCCAGCAGTGAAGTGAAAGGGCCCCCTTACGAGCAGTACTTC; cdr3_aa: CASSEVKGPPYEQYF
d_call: NA; j_call: TRBJ2-3; v_call: TRBV14; clone_size: NA; cdr3_nt: TGCGCCAGCTCCTCGGAGGTTTCTAGCACAGATACGCAGTATTTT; cdr3_aa: CASSSEVSSTDTQYF
d_call: NA; j_call: TRBJ2-5; v_call: TRBV20-1; clone_size: NA; cdr3_nt: TGCAGTGCTAGTAATTCTAGTCACGAGACCCAGTACTTC; cdr3_aa: CSASNSSHETQYF
d_call: NA; j_call: TRBJ2-7; v_call: TRBV10-3; clone_size: NA; cdr3_nt: TGTGCCATCAGTGAGTTAGTGGGACCTACCTACGAGCAGTACTTC; cdr3_aa: CAISELVGPTYEQYF
d_call: NA; j_call: TRBJ1-3; v_call: TRBV19; clone_size: many; cdr3_nt: TGTGCCAGTAGCCGAGAGTTTACCTCTGGAAACACCATATATTTT; cdr3_aa: CASSREFTSGNTIYF
d_call: NA; j_call: TRBJ1-6; v_call: TRBV11-2; clone_size: NA; cdr3_nt: TGTGCCAGCAGCTTGGAGTCAGGGGAGGCTTCACCCCTCCACTTT; cdr3_aa: CASSLESGEASPLHF
d_call: NA; j_call: TRBJ2-7; v_call: TRBV7-8; clone_size: NA; cdr3_nt: TGTGCCAGCAGCCCGAGGTGGGAAGCCACCTACGAGCAGTACTTC; cdr3_aa: CASSPRWEATYEQYF
d_call: TRBD1; j_call: TRBJ1-1; v_call: TRBV5-1; clone_size: NA; cdr3_nt: TGCGCCAGCAGCTTTCGACCCACCGGGACAGGGCAAGAGAACACTGAAGCTTTCTTT; cdr3_aa: CASSFRPTGTGQENTEAFF
d_call: NA; j_call: TRBJ2-2; v_call: TRBV10-2; clone_size: NA; cdr3_nt: TGCGCCAGCAGTGAGCCTACCTGGGACATTAAGAACACCGGGGAGCTGTTTTTT; cdr3_aa: CASSEPTWDIKNTGELFF
d_call: TRBD1; j_call: TRBJ1-2; v_call: TRBV25-1; clone_size: NA; cdr3_nt: TGTGCCAGCAGGAACAGGGGTGATGCAGGGGGCTACACCTTC; cdr3_aa: CASRNRGDAGGYTF
d_call: NA; j_call: TRBJ2-3; v_call: TRBV7-8; clone_size: medium-sized; cdr3_nt: TGTGCCAGCAGCTTAGGGAGGAGGTACGGGAGCGGAGATACGCAGTATTTT; cdr3_aa: CASSLGRRYGSGDTQYF
d_call: TRBD2; j_call: TRBJ2-7; v_call: TRBV6-5; clone_size: NA; cdr3_nt: TGTGCCAGCAGTTTGACTAGCGGGAGAGGTCTCGAGCAGTACTTC; cdr3_aa: CASSLTSGRGLEQYF
d_call: NA; j_call: TRBJ2-7; v_call: TRBV7-9; clone_size: NA; cdr3_nt: TGTGCCAGCAGCTTTCCCGGCGTGGAGCAGTACTTC; cdr3_aa: CASSFPGVEQYF
d_call: NA; j_call: TRBJ2-2; v_call: TRBV10-1; clone_size: many; cdr3_nt: TGCGCCAGCAGTGGGATTGCAGACGGCACCGGGGAGCTGTTTTTT; cdr3_aa: CASSGIADGTGELFF
d_call: NA; j_call: TRBJ1-6; v_call: TRBV20-1; clone_size: NA; cdr3_nt: TGCAGTGCTAGTTCGCCGGCGGTCTACAATTCACCCCTCCACTTT; cdr3_aa: CSASSPAVYNSPLHF
d_call: NA; j_call: TRBJ2-2; v_call: TRBV7-6; clone_size: many; cdr3_nt: TGTGCCAGCAGCTTGTCTAGACCCGGGGAGCTGTTTTTT; cdr3_aa: CASSLSRPGELFF
d_call: NA; j_call: TRBJ2-5; v_call: TRBV12-3/TRBV12-4; clone_size: many; cdr3_nt: TGTGCCAGCAAATGGGGTGGTCAGGAGACCCAGTACTTC; cdr3_aa: CASKWGGQETQYF
d_call: TRBD2; j_call: TRBJ2-5; v_call: TRBV24-1; clone_size: NA; cdr3_nt: TGTGCCACCAGTGATGAGCGGGAGACCTCGGCCCAGTACTTC; cdr3_aa: CATSDERETSAQYF
d_call: NA; j_call: TRBJ1-2; v_call: TRBV14; clone_size: NA; cdr3_nt: TGTGCCAGCAGCCATGGATCCTATGGCTACACCTTC; cdr3_aa: CASSHGSYGYTF
d_call: NA; j_call: TRBJ2-1; v_call: TRBV28; clone_size: NA; cdr3_nt: TGTGCCAGCAAAGTAATAGGCTCCTACAATGAGCAGTTCTTC; cdr3_aa: CASKVIGSYNEQFF
d_call: NA; j_call: TRBJ2-5; v_call: TRBV11-1; clone_size: many; cdr3_nt: TGTGCCAGCAGCCAAAGGGTGGCGAAGGTGGAGACCCAGTACTTC; cdr3_aa: CASSQRVAKVETQYF
d_call: TRBD1; j_call: TRBJ2-7; v_call: TRBV29-1; clone_size: many; cdr3_nt: TGCAGCGTTGAAAGGACAGGTAGAGGCGAGCAGTACTTC; cdr3_aa: CSVERTGRGEQYF
d_call: NA; j_call: TRBJ1-1; v_call: TRBV2; clone_size: NA; cdr3_nt: TGTGCCAGCCGAGCGGAGAACACTGAAGCTTTCTTT; cdr3_aa: CASRAENTEAFF
d_call: TRBD1; j_call: TRBJ1-4; v_call: TRBV20-1; clone_size: few; cdr3_nt: TGCAGTGCTGAAACCGAGAACAGGGGGCCCTCTGAAAAACTGTTTTTT; cdr3_aa: CSAETENRGPSEKLFF